Listed below are T cell receptor beta chains from one sample, sequenced in a study of cytomegalovirus exposure and HLA in healthy donors. Libraries were prepared by immunoSEQ multiplex PCR; TCRdb keeps only in-frame clonotypes and omits some of them. Counted here are tens of thousands of clones, more than 70% occurring once; the ten biggest clones make up around an eighth. Sequencing was done on a sample of PBMCs. The receptors stem from a woman aged 18-30 years in good health and CMV-seropositive. Each CDR3 is given with its conserved first and last residue. The size field is filled for only some rows; it gives once, few, many or a size class.

J: TRBJ2-3; size: NA; V: TRBV5-1; CDR3: CASSPPQRAGGDTQYF
J: TRBJ1-2; size: NA; V: TRBV27; CDR3: CASSPGKGYTF
J: TRBJ1-6; size: NA; V: TRBV4-3; CDR3: CASSQDVATDRPGIYNSPLHF
J: TRBJ2-3; size: NA; V: TRBV7-2; CDR3: CASSSQAVSDTQYF
J: TRBJ2-2; size: NA; V: TRBV10-1; CDR3: CASSEGRGTGELFF
J: TRBJ1-5; size: NA; V: TRBV10-3; CDR3: CAISEYTGQPQHF
J: TRBJ2-7; size: once; V: TRBV5-6; CDR3: CASSLELAGIYEQYF
J: TRBJ2-7; size: NA; V: TRBV28; CDR3: CASGIYTYEQYF
J: TRBJ2-1; size: NA; V: TRBV7-9; CDR3: CASSLAGGQYNEQFF
J: TRBJ2-2; size: NA; V: TRBV13; CDR3: CASSPRGTGSAGELFF
J: TRBJ2-5; size: NA; V: TRBV7-2; CDR3: CASSLRVSGGSETQYF
J: TRBJ2-5; size: NA; V: TRBV5-1; CDR3: CASSSGREYQETQYF
J: TRBJ2-1; size: NA; V: TRBV9; CDR3: CASSEGVAGVPYNEQFF
J: TRBJ1-1; size: NA; V: TRBV28; CDR3: CASVGGHTEAFF
J: TRBJ2-7; size: NA; V: TRBV19; CDR3: CASSPGGVYEQYF
J: TRBJ1-1; size: NA; V: TRBV7-2; CDR3: CASRVGQADAEAFF
J: TRBJ1-5; size: few; V: TRBV6-1; CDR3: CASSVPGDQPQHF
J: TRBJ2-1; size: NA; V: TRBV10-3; CDR3: CAISESVGLTEQFF
J: TRBJ2-5; size: NA; V: TRBV15; CDR3: CATSRTAQETQYF
J: TRBJ2-5; size: NA; V: TRBV27; CDR3: CASSLSVRKTQYF
J: TRBJ1-2; size: few; V: TRBV6-1; CDR3: CASSLTGTGRGYTF
J: TRBJ2-7; size: once; V: TRBV11-2; CDR3: CASSQTSGGSYEQYF
J: TRBJ1-1; size: NA; V: TRBV27; CDR3: CASSPGGRNTEAFF
J: TRBJ1-2; size: NA; V: TRBV7-9; CDR3: CASSLGQGVAYGYTF
J: TRBJ2-1; size: NA; V: TRBV6-1; CDR3: CASTFGRGSYNEQFF
J: TRBJ2-7; size: NA; V: TRBV6-5; CDR3: CASSPGTSGAREQYF
J: TRBJ1-1; size: NA; V: TRBV18; CDR3: CASSPPAGLNTEAFF
J: TRBJ1-1; size: NA; V: TRBV11-2; CDR3: CASSFGRGNTEAFF
J: TRBJ2-3; size: NA; V: TRBV7-9; CDR3: CASSLGGGATDTQYF
J: TRBJ1-1; size: NA; V: TRBV6-5; CDR3: CATNPGDRVYTEAFF
J: TRBJ1-3; size: NA; V: TRBV6-5; CDR3: CASSYGRSGNTIYF
J: TRBJ1-4; size: NA; V: TRBV4-1; CDR3: CASSQVGEGRNEKLFF
J: TRBJ1-1; size: NA; V: TRBV28; CDR3: CASSPRSRGTEAFF
J: TRBJ2-3; size: NA; V: TRBV10-1; CDR3: CASSATKWAHGTDTQYF
J: TRBJ2-1; size: once; V: TRBV7-2; CDR3: CASSLASGVLDEQFF
J: TRBJ2-3; size: NA; V: TRBV11-3; CDR3: CASSLTSGGVVADTQYF
J: TRBJ2-3; size: NA; V: TRBV27; CDR3: CASSYQGGPYTDTQYF
J: TRBJ1-1; size: NA; V: TRBV4-3; CDR3: CASSQAGQTNTEAFF
J: TRBJ1-5; size: NA; V: TRBV27; CDR3: CASRMGTGQIGGQPQHF
J: TRBJ2-7; size: NA; V: TRBV2; CDR3: CASSGHFGAAPF
J: TRBJ1-1; size: NA; V: TRBV19; CDR3: CASSPWGTGAFF
J: TRBJ2-5; size: NA; V: TRBV6-5; CDR3: CASSYSGGGAGTQYF
J: TRBJ1-1; size: NA; V: TRBV10-2; CDR3: CASSDTGTGREHSEAFF